Presented here are 6 T cell receptor beta chains from one specimen sequenced in a study of cytomegalovirus exposure and HLA in healthy donors. The PCR contained 60 Vbeta and 13 Jbeta primers. Clones were read by immunoSEQ multiplex PCR, and TCRdb kept only the in-frame ones, dropping some. The top ten clones hold 4.4% of a sample with some 180,000 clones, around 80% of them seen once. The sequenced material came from PBMCs. These receptors all come from a woman between 25 and 40 years old in good health and CMV-seropositive.

The gene calls are TRBV5-1 and TRBJ1-1; a weak D match, TRBD1 (6 bases). The germline V gene has CDR1 SGHRS and CDR2 YFSETQ. Trimming cost V 5 bases and J 0 bases, with 11 bases left between them. The CDR3 loop spans 14 amino acids. The DNA for the CDR3 is TGCGCCAGCAGGCCGGGACAAATGAACACTGAAGCTTTCTTT. Translation: CASRPGQMNTEAFF.

The chain joins TRBV27 to TRBJ2-7; no reliable D call. This CDR3 comprises 13 residues. Germline CDR1 MNHEY, CDR2 SMNVEV (reference sequence). V was clipped by 3 bases and J by 4 bases, with 10 bases between them. The CDR3 nucleotides are TGTGCCAGCAGTTTCGGAGACGGTTACGAGCAGTACTTC. It codes for CASSFGDGYEQYF.

The rearrangement uses TRBV27 and TRBJ2-2, with TRBD2 identical over 9 bases. The CDR3 runs 15 residues. The V and J ends lost 1 base and 10 bases, in that order; junction bases with no gene match: 7. Germline V gene data show CDR1 as MNHEY and CDR2 as SMNVEV (reference sequence). CDR3 DNA sequence: TGTGCCAGCAGTTTATATGGCGGGGGGGGTTTGGAGCTGTTTTTT. Amino acids: CASSLYGGGGLELFF.

This rearrangement joins TRBV30 to TRBJ1-4; no definite D call. The V and J ends lost 7 bases and 8 bases respectively, with 20 bases between them. Germline loops: CDR1 GTSNPN, CDR2 SVGIG (reference sequence). The CDR3 loop spans 14 amino acids. CDR3 sequence reads: CAYTIGAGREKLFF. The CDR3 nucleotides are TGTGCCTATACAATAGGAGCGGGGAGGGAAAAACTGTTTTTT.

The gene calls are TRBV9 and TRBJ2-2, with 7 bases identical to TRBD1. The V gene's germline CDR1 is SGDLS and CDR2 YYNGEE. V lost 5 bases and J lost 1; bases outside the gene matches: 5. The length of the CDR3 is 15 residues. The CDR3 region has the DNA TGTGCCAGCAGTGGCGACAGGGAGAACACCGGGGAGCTGTTTTTT. Residues: CASSGDRENTGELFF.

CDR3 region: CASSLPGSYNEQFF. CDR3 DNA: TGTGCCAGCAGCCTCCCCGGGAGCTACAATGAGCAGTTCTTC. The chain employs TRBV11-2 and TRBJ2-1, with a weak D call TRBD2 (6 bases). The ends were cut back, 5 bases at V and 3 bases at J, with 11 bases in the middle. CDR3 length: 14 amino acids. Per germline, CDR1 SGHAT and CDR2 FQNNGV. Combining the CDR3 with reference TRBV11-2 and TRBJ2-1 gives the whole variable domain EAGVAQSPRYKIIEKRQSVAFWCNPISGHATLYWYQQILGQGPKLLIQFQNNGVVDDSQLPKDRFSAERLKGVDSTLKIQPAKLEDSAVYLCASSLPGSYNEQFFGPGTRLTVL.